This T cell receptor (beta chain) was recovered during a study of shared T cell receptors in the human thymus. Using immunoSEQ multiplex PCR, the repertoire was profiled, and TCRdb retains in-frame clones only, with some absent. The table has 650,000 to 950,000 clones, approximately 85% seen once. V dropped 2 bases and J dropped 5 bases, with 11 bases sitting between them. The germline gives CDR1 SGHDT, CDR2 YYEEEE. The CDR3 spans 14 residues. These sequences were also reported in another study, on human thymus T cells. That study reports: Thymic resections from corrective heart surgery supplied the tissue. Thymic and blood repertoires appeared to show biased V and J gene usage. Related work showed strongly overlapping thymic repertoires across unrelated individuals.

Specimen: thymocytes. The TCR was taken from a girl in the first two years of life with a congenital heart defect. The chain employs TRBV5-6 and TRBJ2-1; D gene uncertain. The DNA of the CDR3 is TGTGCCAGCAGCTTATGGGCGACGGACAATGAGCAGTTCTTC. It specifies CASSLWATDNEQFF. Combining the CDR3 with reference TRBV5-6 and TRBJ2-1 gives the whole variable domain DAGVTQSPTHLIKTRGQQVTLRCSPKSGHDTVSWYQQALGQGPQFIFQYYEEEERQRGNFPDRFSGHQFPNYSSELNVNALLLGDSALYLCASSLWATDNEQFFGPGTRLTVL.